A selection of T cell receptor beta chains follows, all from one sample in a study of spatial heterogeneity in lung cancer. Each CDR3 protein gets one entry after TCRdb re-called the 5' RACE reads with MiXCR. The sample records under 45,000 distinct CDR3 sequences, approximately 8% being singletons. The source was PBMCs, collected at follow-up. The receptors derive from a male donor with early-stage non-small cell lung cancer. Each CDR3 is given with its conserved first and last residue. The order of the fields is V gene, clone size, D gene, CDR3 length, J gene, CDR3 DNA, CDR3 protein. D genes are given only for firm matches. The size field is filled for only some rows; it gives once, few, many or a size class.

v_call: TRBV5-1; clone_size: many; d_call: TRBD2; cdr3_length: 15; j_call: TRBJ2-3; cdr3_nt: TGCGCCAGCAGGGGACTAGCGGGAAGCACAGATACGCAGTATTTT; cdr3_aa: CASRGLAGSTDTQYF
v_call: TRBV18; clone_size: many; d_call: -; cdr3_length: 15; j_call: TRBJ1-5; cdr3_nt: TGTGCCAGCTCACCGGGCCCCCGGGACGATCAGCCCCAGCATTTT; cdr3_aa: CASSPGPRDDQPQHF
v_call: TRBV7-9; clone_size: many; d_call: -; cdr3_length: 13; j_call: TRBJ2-7; cdr3_nt: TGTGCCAGCAGCTTAGCCGGGGGTTACGAGCAGTACTTC; cdr3_aa: CASSLAGGYEQYF
v_call: TRBV13; clone_size: -; d_call: -; cdr3_length: 14; j_call: TRBJ1-1; cdr3_nt: TGTGCCAGCAGCTTAGGCAGAGGGGACACTGAAGCTTTCTTT; cdr3_aa: CASSLGRGDTEAFF
v_call: TRBV5-8; clone_size: many; d_call: -; cdr3_length: 15; j_call: TRBJ1-2; cdr3_nt: TGTGCCAGCAGCGAATACAGCTGGGGGCGATTGAGCTACACCTTC; cdr3_aa: CASSEYSWGRLSYTF
v_call: TRBV19; clone_size: many; d_call: -; cdr3_length: 14; j_call: TRBJ1-5; cdr3_nt: TGTGCCAGTAGTAGGGTCCAACCTAAGCAGCCCCAGCATTTT; cdr3_aa: CASSRVQPKQPQHF
v_call: TRBV2; clone_size: -; d_call: -; cdr3_length: 14; j_call: TRBJ1-1; cdr3_nt: TGTGCCAGCAGTGAGGAGGGTGGGAACACTGAAGCTTTCTTT; cdr3_aa: CASSEEGGNTEAFF
v_call: TRBV20-1; clone_size: many; d_call: -; cdr3_length: 13; j_call: TRBJ1-4; cdr3_nt: TGCAGTGCTAGAGTGTCAGGGAATGAAAAACTGTTTTTT; cdr3_aa: CSARVSGNEKLFF
v_call: TRBV12-3/TRBV12-4; clone_size: many; d_call: -; cdr3_length: 14; j_call: TRBJ2-6; cdr3_nt: TGTGCCAGCAGCCTACGTTCTGGGGCCAACGTCCTGACTTTC; cdr3_aa: CASSLRSGANVLTF
v_call: TRBV7-8; clone_size: -; d_call: -; cdr3_length: 14; j_call: TRBJ1-2; cdr3_nt: TGTGCCAGCAGCCGCAGACGGGATAACTATGGCTACACCTTC; cdr3_aa: CASSRRRDNYGYTF
v_call: TRBV12-5; clone_size: many; d_call: -; cdr3_length: 13; j_call: TRBJ2-7; cdr3_nt: TGTGCTAGTGGTTTGGTACAGGATGTACAATTGTACTTC; cdr3_aa: CASGLVQDVQLYF
v_call: TRBV18; clone_size: many; d_call: TRBD1; cdr3_length: 15; j_call: TRBJ2-1; cdr3_nt: TGTGCCAGCTCACCACCGGGACAGGAGGGGAATGAGCAGTTCTTC; cdr3_aa: CASSPPGQEGNEQFF
v_call: TRBV27; clone_size: many; d_call: -; cdr3_length: 12; j_call: TRBJ1-2; cdr3_nt: TGTGCCAGCAGGGCAGGCTACTATGGCTACACCTTC; cdr3_aa: CASRAGYYGYTF
v_call: TRBV7-3; clone_size: many; d_call: TRBD1; cdr3_length: 15; j_call: TRBJ2-1; cdr3_nt: TGTGCCAGCAGCTTATTTATGGGACAGCAAAATGAGCAGTTCTTC; cdr3_aa: CASSLFMGQQNEQFF
v_call: TRBV7-9; clone_size: medium-sized; d_call: -; cdr3_length: 12; j_call: TRBJ1-1; cdr3_nt: TGTGCCAGCAGCTTATGGAACACTGAAGCTTTCTTT; cdr3_aa: CASSLWNTEAFF
v_call: TRBV2; clone_size: many; d_call: -; cdr3_length: 14; j_call: TRBJ2-3; cdr3_nt: TGTGCCAGCAGCCCGGGACACAGCACAGATACGCAGTATTTT; cdr3_aa: CASSPGHSTDTQYF
v_call: TRBV5-1; clone_size: many; d_call: -; cdr3_length: 13; j_call: TRBJ1-2; cdr3_nt: TGCGCCAGCAGCCACGGACAGAACTATGGCTACACCTTC; cdr3_aa: CASSHGQNYGYTF
v_call: TRBV10-3; clone_size: many; d_call: TRBD2; cdr3_length: 15; j_call: TRBJ2-5; cdr3_nt: TGTGCCATCAGTGGGACGATGGGACTAGAAGAGACCCAGTACTTC; cdr3_aa: CAISGTMGLEETQYF
v_call: TRBV12-3/TRBV12-4; clone_size: many; d_call: -; cdr3_length: 14; j_call: TRBJ2-7; cdr3_nt: TGTGCCAGCAGTTTAGGACCGAGCTCCTACGAGCAGTACTTC; cdr3_aa: CASSLGPSSYEQYF
v_call: TRBV7-8; clone_size: many; d_call: -; cdr3_length: 13; j_call: TRBJ2-7; cdr3_nt: TGTGCCAGCAGCTTCGTCGGGTCCTACGAGCAGTACTTC; cdr3_aa: CASSFVGSYEQYF
v_call: TRBV6-1; clone_size: many; d_call: -; cdr3_length: 14; j_call: TRBJ1-5; cdr3_nt: TGTGCCAGCAGTGAAGCGGGTTTGGATCAGCCCCAGCATTTT; cdr3_aa: CASSEAGLDQPQHF
v_call: TRBV29-1; clone_size: many; d_call: TRBD1; cdr3_length: 13; j_call: TRBJ1-1; cdr3_nt: TGCAGCGTTGCCCGACAGGGAGGCACTGAAGCTTTCTTT; cdr3_aa: CSVARQGGTEAFF
v_call: TRBV12-3/TRBV12-4; clone_size: many; d_call: TRBD1; cdr3_length: 16; j_call: TRBJ2-3; cdr3_nt: TGTGCCAGCAGTTTCCAGGGGGCGCTGGGCACAGATACGCAGTATTTT; cdr3_aa: CASSFQGALGTDTQYF
v_call: TRBV6-5; clone_size: many; d_call: -; cdr3_length: 15; j_call: TRBJ1-1; cdr3_nt: TGTGCCAGCAGTTCCGACTACAGGCGAATCACTGAAGCTTTCTTT; cdr3_aa: CASSSDYRRITEAFF
v_call: TRBV11-2; clone_size: many; d_call: -; cdr3_length: 14; j_call: TRBJ1-2; cdr3_nt: TGTGCCAGCAGCTTAACGACGGGGACGTTTGGCTACACCTTC; cdr3_aa: CASSLTTGTFGYTF
v_call: TRBV7-9; clone_size: many; d_call: -; cdr3_length: 16; j_call: TRBJ2-1; cdr3_nt: TGTGCCAGCAGCTTAGTTCGAGGGGGGCCCAACAATGAGCAGTTCTTC; cdr3_aa: CASSLVRGGPNNEQFF
v_call: TRBV25-1; clone_size: -; d_call: -; cdr3_length: 13; j_call: TRBJ1-2; cdr3_nt: TGTGCCAGCAGTGAGGGAGAGGGTTTTGGCTACACCTTC; cdr3_aa: CASSEGEGFGYTF
v_call: TRBV12-3/TRBV12-4; clone_size: many; d_call: -; cdr3_length: 13; j_call: TRBJ1-1; cdr3_nt: TGTGCCAGCAGTTCGAAGTGGCACACTGAAGCTTTCTTT; cdr3_aa: CASSSKWHTEAFF
v_call: TRBV29-1; clone_size: -; d_call: -; cdr3_length: 16; j_call: TRBJ2-4; cdr3_nt: TGCAGCGTTGAACTTCCCGGAACGGGGGTCAAAAACATTCAGTACTTC; cdr3_aa: CSVELPGTGVKNIQYF
v_call: TRBV5-6; clone_size: -; d_call: -; cdr3_length: 14; j_call: TRBJ2-5; cdr3_nt: TGTGCCAGCATTTCGGTGGGCGGCCAAGAGACCCAGTACTTC; cdr3_aa: CASISVGGQETQYF
v_call: TRBV7-6; clone_size: many; d_call: TRBD2; cdr3_length: 15; j_call: TRBJ2-3; cdr3_nt: TGTGCCAGCAGCAGACGACTAGCGGGGGAAGATACGCAGTATTTT; cdr3_aa: CASSRRLAGEDTQYF
v_call: TRBV9; clone_size: many; d_call: -; cdr3_length: 16; j_call: TRBJ1-1; cdr3_nt: TGTGCCAGCAGCGTAGTTGGTGGGGACTGGGGGACTGAAGCTTTCTTT; cdr3_aa: CASSVVGGDWGTEAFF
v_call: TRBV6-5; clone_size: many; d_call: -; cdr3_length: 16; j_call: TRBJ2-1; cdr3_nt: TGTGCCAGCAGGCACAGGGTCGAGAGCTCCTACAATGAGCAGTTCTTC; cdr3_aa: CASRHRVESSYNEQFF
v_call: TRBV19; clone_size: many; d_call: -; cdr3_length: 15; j_call: TRBJ2-7; cdr3_nt: TGTGCCAGTAGTTTCATTTTGGGAGTCAACTACGAGCAGTACTTC; cdr3_aa: CASSFILGVNYEQYF
v_call: TRBV7-9; clone_size: many; d_call: -; cdr3_length: 15; j_call: TRBJ2-7; cdr3_nt: TGTGCCAGCAGCTTAGATGGGGCCGGGGCCTACGAGCAGTACTTC; cdr3_aa: CASSLDGAGAYEQYF
v_call: TRBV27; clone_size: many; d_call: -; cdr3_length: 15; j_call: TRBJ1-2; cdr3_nt: TGTGCCAGCACCAAACAGTCGGGCAGGGAATATGGCTACACCTTC; cdr3_aa: CASTKQSGREYGYTF
v_call: TRBV3-1; clone_size: few; d_call: TRBD2; cdr3_length: 18; j_call: TRBJ2-7; cdr3_nt: TGTGCCAGCAGCCAAGAGGGGGCTAGCGGGGGGCGTTCCTACGAGCAGTACTTC; cdr3_aa: CASSQEGASGGRSYEQYF
v_call: TRBV11-2; clone_size: many; d_call: TRBD2; cdr3_length: 17; j_call: TRBJ2-7; cdr3_nt: TGTGCCAGCAGCTTAGGGCCATCTAGCGGGGGTTCCTACGAGCAGTACTTC; cdr3_aa: CASSLGPSSGGSYEQYF
v_call: TRBV20-1; clone_size: many; d_call: -; cdr3_length: 16; j_call: TRBJ2-3; cdr3_nt: TGCAGTGCTAGAGTTCGACCGATCGGGGTACAGGATACGCAGTATTTT; cdr3_aa: CSARVRPIGVQDTQYF
v_call: TRBV6-6; clone_size: -; d_call: TRBD1; cdr3_length: 12; j_call: TRBJ1-1; cdr3_nt: TGTGCCAGCCTCGGGACAGGACGGGCAGCTTTCTTT; cdr3_aa: CASLGTGRAAFF
v_call: TRBV7-2; clone_size: -; d_call: TRBD1; cdr3_length: 14; j_call: TRBJ2-5; cdr3_nt: TGTGCCAGCAGGTCAACAGGGGGCGGAGAGACCCAGTACTTC; cdr3_aa: CASRSTGGGETQYF
v_call: TRBV11-2; clone_size: many; d_call: TRBD2; cdr3_length: 17; j_call: TRBJ2-2; cdr3_nt: TGTGCCAGCAGCCTAACTTTAGCGGGGGTGAACACCGGGGAGCTGTTTTTT; cdr3_aa: CASSLTLAGVNTGELFF
v_call: TRBV2; clone_size: many; d_call: TRBD1; cdr3_length: 15; j_call: TRBJ1-5; cdr3_nt: TGTGCCAGCAGCCCCGGACAGGTACTCAATCAGCCCCAGCATTTT; cdr3_aa: CASSPGQVLNQPQHF
v_call: TRBV11-3; clone_size: many; d_call: TRBD2; cdr3_length: 17; j_call: TRBJ2-3; cdr3_nt: TGTGCCAGCAGCTTAGAAGGGAGGGGCGGCGGCACAGATACGCAGTATTTT; cdr3_aa: CASSLEGRGGGTDTQYF
v_call: TRBV5-6; clone_size: few; d_call: -; cdr3_length: 15; j_call: TRBJ2-2; cdr3_nt: TGTGCCAGCAGCTTGGTTCAGATTAACACCGGGGAGCTGTTTTTT; cdr3_aa: CASSLVQINTGELFF
v_call: TRBV20-1; clone_size: -; d_call: -; cdr3_length: 14; j_call: TRBJ1-5; cdr3_nt: TGCAGTGCTAGGGGGGTCGGAACCAATCAGCCCCAGCATTTT; cdr3_aa: CSARGVGTNQPQHF
v_call: TRBV5-4; clone_size: many; d_call: TRBD1; cdr3_length: 15; j_call: TRBJ1-5; cdr3_nt: TGTGCCAGCAGCCAGGACAGGGGAAGTGGTCAGCCCCAGCATTTT; cdr3_aa: CASSQDRGSGQPQHF
v_call: TRBV6-5; clone_size: many; d_call: TRBD1; cdr3_length: 16; j_call: TRBJ1-6; cdr3_nt: TGTGCCAGCAGTTACGGGGGGACAGGGAGGGATTCACCCCTCCACTTT; cdr3_aa: CASSYGGTGRDSPLHF
v_call: TRBV6-5; clone_size: few; d_call: TRBD1; cdr3_length: 15; j_call: TRBJ1-1; cdr3_nt: TGTGCCAGCAGTGGCTCCGAGACAGGGGACACTGAAGCTTTCTTT; cdr3_aa: CASSGSETGDTEAFF
v_call: TRBV6-5; clone_size: many; d_call: -; cdr3_length: 15; j_call: TRBJ2-3; cdr3_nt: TGTGCCAGCAGCAGGGGTCAAGGAGTCACAGATACGCAGTATTTT; cdr3_aa: CASSRGQGVTDTQYF
v_call: TRBV27; clone_size: few; d_call: TRBD1; cdr3_length: 14; j_call: TRBJ1-2; cdr3_nt: TGTGCCAGCAGTTTATCACAGGGGTTCCATGGCTACACCTTC; cdr3_aa: CASSLSQGFHGYTF
v_call: TRBV3-1; clone_size: many; d_call: -; cdr3_length: 15; j_call: TRBJ1-2; cdr3_nt: TGTGCCAGCAGCCAACCCGAGGGGGACCTCTATGGCTACACCTTC; cdr3_aa: CASSQPEGDLYGYTF
v_call: TRBV27; clone_size: many; d_call: TRBD1; cdr3_length: 18; j_call: TRBJ2-6; cdr3_nt: TGTGCCAGCAGTTCTACCGGGACAGCTTACTCTGGGGCCAACGTCCTGACTTTC; cdr3_aa: CASSSTGTAYSGANVLTF
v_call: TRBV5-1; clone_size: many; d_call: -; cdr3_length: 14; j_call: TRBJ1-2; cdr3_nt: TGCGCCAGTCAGATGGGTTCGGGGGTCGAGGGCTACACCTTC; cdr3_aa: CASQMGSGVEGYTF
v_call: TRBV12-3/TRBV12-4; clone_size: many; d_call: TRBD2; cdr3_length: 16; j_call: TRBJ2-2; cdr3_nt: TGTGCCAGCAGTCTCGTAGCGGGGGGGCCCACCGGGGAGCTGTTTTTT; cdr3_aa: CASSLVAGGPTGELFF
v_call: TRBV6-5; clone_size: -; d_call: -; cdr3_length: 15; j_call: TRBJ1-4; cdr3_nt: TGTGCCAGCAGTGGCGTTCAGGGGACGTACGAAAAACTGTTTTTT; cdr3_aa: CASSGVQGTYEKLFF